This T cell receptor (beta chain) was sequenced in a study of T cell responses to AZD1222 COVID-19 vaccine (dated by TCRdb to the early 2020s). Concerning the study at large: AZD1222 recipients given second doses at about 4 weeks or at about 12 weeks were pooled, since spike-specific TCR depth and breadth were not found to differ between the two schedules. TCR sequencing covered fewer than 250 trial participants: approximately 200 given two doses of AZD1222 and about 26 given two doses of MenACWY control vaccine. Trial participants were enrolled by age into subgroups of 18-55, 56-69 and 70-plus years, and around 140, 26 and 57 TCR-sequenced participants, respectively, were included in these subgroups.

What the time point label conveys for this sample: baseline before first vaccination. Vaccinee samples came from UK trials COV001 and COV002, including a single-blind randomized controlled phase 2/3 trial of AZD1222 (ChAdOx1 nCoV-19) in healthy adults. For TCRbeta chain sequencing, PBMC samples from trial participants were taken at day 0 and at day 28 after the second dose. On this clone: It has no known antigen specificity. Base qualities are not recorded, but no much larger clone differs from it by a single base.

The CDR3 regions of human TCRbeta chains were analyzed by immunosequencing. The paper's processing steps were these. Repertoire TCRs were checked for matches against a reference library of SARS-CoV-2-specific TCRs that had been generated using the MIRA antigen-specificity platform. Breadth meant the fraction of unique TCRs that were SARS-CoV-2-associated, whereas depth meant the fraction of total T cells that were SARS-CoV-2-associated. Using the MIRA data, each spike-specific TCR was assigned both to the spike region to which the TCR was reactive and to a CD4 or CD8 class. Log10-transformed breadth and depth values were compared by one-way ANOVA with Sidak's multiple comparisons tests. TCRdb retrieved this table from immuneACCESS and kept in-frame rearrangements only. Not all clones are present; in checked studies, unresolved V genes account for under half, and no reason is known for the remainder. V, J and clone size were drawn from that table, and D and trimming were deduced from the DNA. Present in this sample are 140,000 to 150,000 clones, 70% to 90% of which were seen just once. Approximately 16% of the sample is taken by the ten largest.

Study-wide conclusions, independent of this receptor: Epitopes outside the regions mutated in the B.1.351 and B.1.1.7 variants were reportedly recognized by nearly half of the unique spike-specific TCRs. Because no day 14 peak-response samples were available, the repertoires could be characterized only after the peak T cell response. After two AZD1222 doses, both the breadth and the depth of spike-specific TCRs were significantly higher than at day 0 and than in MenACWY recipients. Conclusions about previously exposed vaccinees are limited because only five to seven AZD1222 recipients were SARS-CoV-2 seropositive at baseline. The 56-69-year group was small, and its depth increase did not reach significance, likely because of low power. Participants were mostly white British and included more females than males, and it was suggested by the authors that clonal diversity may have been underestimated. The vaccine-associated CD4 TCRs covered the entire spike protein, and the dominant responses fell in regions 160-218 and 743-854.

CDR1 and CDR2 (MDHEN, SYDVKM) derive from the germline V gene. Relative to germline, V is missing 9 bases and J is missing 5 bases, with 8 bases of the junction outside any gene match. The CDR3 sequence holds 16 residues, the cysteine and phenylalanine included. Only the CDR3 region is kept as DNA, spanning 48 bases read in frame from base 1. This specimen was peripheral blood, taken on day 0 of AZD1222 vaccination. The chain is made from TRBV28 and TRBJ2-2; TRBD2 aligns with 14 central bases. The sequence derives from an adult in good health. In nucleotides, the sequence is TGTGCCAGTCAGACTAGCGGGGGGGCCGCGACCGGGGAGCTGTTTTTT. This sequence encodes CASQTSGGAATGELFF.